Listed below are T cell receptor beta chains from one sample, sequenced in a study of T cell clusters in autoimmune cytopenias. TCRdb reanalyzed the multiplex PCR reads and collapses them to one entry per CDR3 protein, without DNA. The table lists 9,500 or so distinct CDR3 sequences, with about a tenth in the top ten. Sequencing input: peripheral blood. Receptors were obtained from a human donor with an autoimmune cytopenia or autoimmune hepatitis (not recorded which). Both conserved end residues are part of each CDR3. The order of the fields is clone size, J gene, V gene, CDR3 length, CDR3 protein. Clone size, where shown, is once, few, many, or a class for clones that have expanded.

>medium-sized|TRBJ2-7|TRBV5-4|14
CASSLQGGNYEQYF
>-|TRBJ2-2|TRBV6-1|14
CASIFLAGTGELFF
>-|TRBJ2-5|TRBV7-6|15
CASSPRYRGEETQYF
>-|TRBJ2-7|TRBV20-1|14
CSARDTGDLYEQYF
>-|TRBJ2-2|TRBV13|15
CASKRGRGNTGELFF
>medium-sized|TRBJ2-6|TRBV15|16
CATSRDRGAGANVLTF
>-|TRBJ2-1|TRBV27|13
CASSLYRGEIQFF
>-|TRBJ2-4|TRBV27|17
CASSPFFSGEAKNIQYF
>-|TRBJ1-2|TRBV28|13
CASTSGQGNGYTF
>-|TRBJ1-1|TRBV24-1|15
CATSDGAGLTTEAFF
>-|TRBJ1-3|TRBV6-1|18
CASRAGTANFEVGNTIYF
>-|TRBJ1-5|TRBV19|15
CASSIIIFSNQPQHF
>-|TRBJ2-1|TRBV27|17
CASSPLAGLSGGNEQFF
>-|TRBJ2-3|TRBV20-1|18
CSARDRGFGIGSADTQYF
>-|TRBJ2-5|TRBV7-9|13
CASRGSYGETQYF
>-|TRBJ1-5|TRBV5-1|15
CASSSGTVDGQPQHF
>medium-sized|TRBJ2-7|TRBV5-6|14
CASSLTVHSYEQYF
>-|TRBJ2-7|TRBV6-1|14
CASSERRGSYEQYF
>-|TRBJ1-1|TRBV7-6|12
CASSRGQGSAFF
>medium-sized|TRBJ1-2|TRBV27|16
CASSKQTGPEDGGYTF
>-|TRBJ1-5|TRBV4-3|14
CASSPSLQSQPQHF
>-|TRBJ2-3|TRBV28|16
CASSTPQGASTDTQYF
>medium-sized|TRBJ1-2|TRBV27|13
CASRRDGAYGYTF
>-|TRBJ1-5|TRBV27|15
CASSPDRVPNQPQHF
>medium-sized|TRBJ2-5|TRBV6-5|15
CASSLGLATQETQYF
>-|TRBJ2-3|TRBV7-2|11
CASSLRLTQYF
>-|TRBJ2-7|TRBV27|14
CASSFTGPPYEQYF
>medium-sized|TRBJ2-6|TRBV5-4|19
CASSRGTGLPSSGANVLTF
>-|TRBJ2-3|TRBV7-9|15
CASRLTGVITDTQYF
>medium-sized|TRBJ1-2|TRBV5-4|16
CASSTGGGQGARGYTF
>-|TRBJ1-2|TRBV24-1|11
CATSDLYGYTF
>-|TRBJ2-1|TRBV5-4|15
CASSQDLGGANEQFF
>medium-sized|TRBJ2-1|TRBV6-5|15
CASTQKRGGYNEQFF
>medium-sized|TRBJ2-3|TRBV13|14
CASSLPSEGDTQYF
>-|TRBJ2-2|TRBV7-9|12
CASSPYTGELFF
>-|TRBJ1-1|TRBV28|11
CASTLNTEAFF
>-|TRBJ2-3|TRBV7-9|17
CASSPLSTSGSTDTQYF
>-|TRBJ1-2|TRBV7-2|14
CASSPSGLDYGYTF
>-|TRBJ2-5|TRBV4-3|16
CASSQGPGKGRETQYF
>-|TRBJ1-4|TRBV7-2|14
CASSLPTGLEKLFF
>-|TRBJ1-1|TRBV11-2|14
CASSFGGGNTEAFF
>-|TRBJ2-5|TRBV7-2|15
CASSPQPSGGETQYF
>medium-sized|TRBJ1-6|TRBV5-4|15
CASSLDRGSNSPLHF
>-|TRBJ1-1|TRBV5-1|14
CASSLTQGVTEAFF
>-|TRBJ2-1|TRBV15|16
CATSTQTASSYNEQFF
>-|TRBJ2-5|TRBV5-8|14
CASSLQGGSETQYF
>-|TRBJ1-2|TRBV20-1|13
CSAGTQGNYGYTF
>medium-sized|TRBJ2-3|TRBV6-1|15
CASRGLAGGPDTQYF
>medium-sized|TRBJ2-7|TRBV7-6|13
CASSSGPVYEQYF
>medium-sized|TRBJ2-7|TRBV5-4|15
CASSLGSGAKGEQYF
>-|TRBJ2-2|TRBV7-9|14
CASSQGPNTGELFF
>medium-sized|TRBJ2-3|TRBV27|14
CASSLSRGTDTQYF
>medium-sized|TRBJ2-7|TRBV6-2/TRBV6-3|14
CASSWTGTPYEQYF
>-|TRBJ1-2|TRBV7-9|16
CASSLAQLSVNYGYTF